These 27 T cell receptor beta chains came from one sample sequenced in a study of shared clonotypes between healthy human individuals. The assay was immunoSEQ multiplex PCR, and TCRdb's table has in-frame clones only and misses some. The table lists about 990,000 clones, roughly 74% of them singletons, with around 0.61% in the top ten. The sample consisted of memory CD4+ T cells from PBMCs. As for subset: CD45RA-negative fraction. The receptors come from a man between 18 and 29 years old in good health. Some clones in this sample may be carry-over from other donors' samples.

The chain joins TRBV7-6 to TRBJ1-1; 7 bases are a match to TRBD1. Germline V gene data show CDR1 as SGHVS and CDR2 as FNYEAQ. V gave up 5 bases and J gave up 1 base; unmatched junction bases: 10. CDR3 length: 16 amino acids. This CDR3 is CASSRGTEITNTEAFF. As DNA, the CDR3 is TGTGCCAGCAGCCGAGGGACAGAGATTACGAACACTGAAGCTTTCTTT.

The chain employs TRBV7-2 and TRBJ2-7; a weak D match, TRBD1 (5 bases). The germline CDR1 and CDR2 sequences are SGHTA and FQGNSA. The CDR3 loop spans 15 amino acids. Trimming removed 5 bases at V and 0 bases at J, with 14 bases between. In nucleotides, the CDR3 is TGTGCCAGCAGCCAAGACAGATATAGCTCCTACGAGCAGTACTTC. The encoded protein is CASSQDRYSSYEQYF.

The V gene is TRBV9, the J gene TRBJ2-2; D is undetermined. Per the germline V gene, CDR1 is SGDLS and CDR2 is YYNGEE. The CDR3 is 14 amino acids. The ends were cut back, 0 bases at V and 4 bases at J, with 7 bases in the middle. The CDR3 nucleotides read TGTGCCAGCAGCGTAGAAACTGCCACCGGGGAGCTGTTTTTT. Protein: CASSVETATGELFF. Supplemented by reference TRBV9 and TRBJ2-2, the full variable domain reads DSGVTQTPKHLITATGQRVTLRCSPRSGDLSVYWYQQSLDQGLQFLIQYYNGEERAKGNILERFSAQQFPDLHSELNLSSLELGDSALYFCASSVETATGELFFGEGSRLTVL.

This clone occurred a few times. This sequence joins TRBV7-2 and TRBJ1-1; no reliable D call. Germline CDR1 reads SGHTA; CDR2 reads FQGNSA. The CDR3 is 12 amino acids. The ends were cut back, 8 bases at V and 0 bases at J, with 7 bases in the middle. CDR3 nucleotide sequence: TGTGCCAGCTGGGATATGAACACTGAAGCTTTCTTT. Translation gives CASWDMNTEAFF. The whole variable domain, filled in from reference TRBV7-2 and TRBJ1-1, reads GAGVSQSPSNKVTEKGKDVELRCDPISGHTALYWYRQSLGQGLEFLIYFQGNSAPDKSGLPSDRFSAERTGGSVSTLTIQRTQQEDSAVYLCASWDMNTEAFFGQGTRLTVV.

This sequence joins TRBV6-1 and TRBJ2-5; 9 nucleotides line up with TRBD2. V lost 5 bases, J lost 4 bases, and 11 bases stayed unmatched. Germline values: CDR1 MNHNS, CDR2 SASEGT. The CDR3 length is 16 residues. CDR3 region: CASSQVRGRALETQYF. DNA for the CDR3: TGTGCCAGCAGTCAAGTACGCGGGAGGGCCCTAGAGACCCAGTACTTC.

This clone was detected ten times or more. This chain uses TRBV7-6 with TRBJ1-3; D is undetermined. The CDR3 sequence is 15 residues long. V dropped 0 bases and J dropped 4 bases, with 10 bases sitting between them. Germline CDR1 and CDR2: SGHVS and FNYEAQ. The CDR3 sequence is CASSLASGSGNTIYF. CDR3 bases: TGTGCCAGCAGCTTAGCTTCTGGGTCAGGAAACACCATATATTTT.

The chain uses TRBV6-5 and TRBJ1-6, with D unresolved. Trimming took 2 bases from V and 5 from J, leaving 10 bases between them. Germline loops: CDR1 MNHEY, CDR2 SVGAGI. This CDR3 contains 15 residues. Written as DNA, the CDR3 is TGTGCCAGCAGTTACGACTTCGGGAATAATTCACCCCTCCACTTT. It yields the protein CASSYDFGNNSPLHF.

This sequence joins TRBV28 and TRBJ2-1; D gene uncertain. The germline gives CDR1 MDHEN, CDR2 SYDVKM. V lost 6 bases to trimming and J lost 10 bases, with 13 bases between them. There are 12 residues in the CDR3. DNA of the CDR3: TGTGCCAGCAGCCAAGGAAGTCCCGAGCAGTTCTTC. This gives the protein CASSQGSPEQFF.

For this clone: Within the sample, other DNA sequences also encode this same CDR3. J is TRBJ1-1 and V is TRBV30; 7 positions agree with TRBD1. The CDR3 covers 14 residues. Germline assignment: CDR1 GTSNPN and CDR2 SVGIG (reference sequence). V lost 0 bases, J lost 3 bases, and 4 bases stayed unmatched. CDR3 DNA sequence: TGTGCCTGGAGTGTATCCAGGGGGGACACTGAAGCTTTCTTT. This gives the protein CAWSVSRGDTEAFF.

The chain carries TRBV28 and TRBJ2-7, with TRBD1 matching 8 bases. J was trimmed by 7 bases and V by 6 bases; bases with no gene match: 8. Germline V gene sequence: CDR1 MDHEN, CDR2 SYDVKM. The CDR3 runs to 13 residues. CDR3 amino acids: CASSLDRDREQYF. The CDR3 DNA reads TGTGCCAGCAGCTTGGACAGGGACAGGGAGCAGTACTTC. Looking up the rest from reference TRBV28 and TRBJ2-7 gives the full variable domain: DVKVTQSSRYLVKRTGEKVFLECVQDMDHENMFWYRQDPGLGLRLIYFSYDVKMKEKGDIPEGYSVSREKKERFSLILESASTNQTSMYLCASSLDRDREQYFGPGTRLTVT.

This chain joins TRBV2 and TRBJ2-5, with TRBD2 as a possible D gene (6 bases). Looked up from germline, CDR1 is SNHLY and CDR2 is FYNNEI. The V gene lost 4 bases and the J gene lost 3 bases, with 12 bases spanning the gap. This CDR3 is 14 amino acids long. The CDR3 nucleotides read TGTGCCAGCAGTGCAAGCTCGGGAGAAGAGACCCAGTACTTC. Its translation is CASSASSGEETQYF. The full variable domain, rest sourced from reference TRBV2 and TRBJ2-5, is EPEVTQTPSHQVTQMGQEVILRCVPISNHLYFYWYRQILGQKVEFLVSFYNNEISEKSEIFDDQFSVERPDGSNFTLKIRSTKLEDSAMYFCASSASSGEETQYFGPGTRLLVL.

V gene TRBV7-7 combines with J gene TRBJ2-2, with D unclear. CDR1 and CDR2 from the germline V gene are SSHAT and FNYEAQ (reference sequence). The CDR3 loop spans 14 amino acids. V lost 8 bases, J lost 6 bases, and 16 bases lay in between. CDR3 sequence: CASRPPGDSGELFF. The CDR3 DNA reads as TGTGCCAGCCGTCCTCCGGGTGACTCCGGGGAGCTGTTTTTT.

The rearrangement joins TRBV11-2 to TRBJ2-1, with 8 bases identical to TRBD2. CDR3 length equals 17 residues. Germline V gene data show CDR1 as SGHAT and CDR2 as FQNNGV. After removal of 5 bases from V and 4 bases from J, the junction contained 13 bases not matched to a gene. The CDR3 protein is CASSQGWYTGGYNEQFF. CDR3 sequence (DNA): TGTGCCAGCAGCCAAGGGTGGTACACGGGGGGGTACAATGAGCAGTTCTTC.

Points on this clone: One base away lies a much larger clone, so this may be a sequencing read error. In the same sample, other DNA sequences code for this CDR3. The chain joins TRBV11-3 to TRBJ1-1; D is possibly TRBD1 (5 bases). The CDR3 has 13 amino acids. Germline V gene data show CDR1 as SGHNT and CDR2 as YENEEA. V lost 0 bases, J lost 8 bases, and 10 bases lay in between. This chain's CDR3 is CASSLDEGAEAFF. CDR3 bases: TGTGCCAGCAGCTTAGATGAAGGGGCCGAAGCTTTCTTT.

The chain employs TRBV5-6 and TRBJ1-3; D may be TRBD1 (6 bases). This CDR3 has 15 residues. V was shortened by 2 bases and J by 4 bases, with 13 bases between the two germline ends. Germline CDR1 is SGHDT and CDR2 is YYEEEE. In nucleotides, the CDR3 is TGTGCCAGCAGCTTCAGGGGCAGTTGGGGAAACACCATATATTTT. The encoded protein is CASSFRGSWGNTIYF.

The chain carries TRBV7-2 and TRBJ1-5; D is unclear. Germline CDR1 reads SGHTA; CDR2 reads FQGNSA. The CDR3 extends over 14 amino acids. Trimming left V 2 bases short and J 3 bases short, with 8 bases between. This CDR3 reads CASSLQRNNQPQHF. The CDR3 region has the DNA TGTGCCAGCAGCTTACAGAGGAACAATCAGCCCCAGCATTTT.

This clone was detected many times. Other DNA sequences within the sample encode an identical CDR3. The chain couples TRBV15 to TRBJ2-7; D is unclear. Germline values: CDR1 LNHNV, CDR2 YYDKDF (reference sequence). This CDR3 spans 12 amino acids. V was cut by 0 bases and J by 4 bases, with 4 bases left in between. In DNA form, the CDR3 reads TGTGCCACCAGCAGAGATCGGTACGAGCAGTACTTC. It translates to CATSRDRYEQYF.

The CDR3 sequence is CSVRQGSSYEQYF. In nucleotides, the CDR3 is TGCAGCGTCCGACAGGGTAGCTCCTACGAGCAGTACTTC. J is TRBJ2-7 and V is TRBV29-1; 7 bases align to TRBD1. With V trimmed by 6 bases and J by 0 bases, 5 bases remained unmatched. This CDR3 spans 13 amino acids. Germline CDR1 and CDR2: SQVTM and ANQGSEA.

On this clone: A read error may explain this, as a much larger clone is one base away. V and J are TRBV29-1 and TRBJ1-1; 8 bases are shared with TRBD1. The CDR3 totals 11 residues. Germline V CDR1 and CDR2: SQVTM, ANQGSEA. J lost 13 bases, V lost 6 bases, and 10 bases had no gene match. The DNA for the CDR3 is TGCAGCGTGGGAACTACAGGGGGAGTTTTCTTT. Translation: CSVGTTGGVFF.

Of note for this clone: A much larger clone differs from this one at a single base, so this may be a read error. Other nucleotide sequences from this sample produce the same CDR3. The rearrangement links TRBV5-6 to TRBJ1-1; 12 bases fit TRBD1. The CDR3 loop spans 15 amino acids. After removal of 8 bases from V and 7 bases from J, the junction contained 12 bases not matched to a gene. CDR1 SGHDT and CDR2 YYEEEE come from the germline V gene. This CDR3 reads CASSGGTGGANEAFF. DNA of the CDR3: TGTGCCAGTAGCGGAGGGACAGGGGGCGCGAATGAAGCTTTCTTT.

The gene calls are TRBV25-1 and TRBJ2-1, with 8 bases lining up with TRBD2. Germline loops: CDR1 MGHDK, CDR2 SYGVNS. The V and J ends lost 3 bases and 6 bases, in that order; junction bases with no gene match: 1. The CDR3 is made up of 13 amino acids. In nucleotides, the CDR3 is TGTGCCAGCAGTGAGAGCGGGAGCAATGAGCAGTTCTTC. This encodes CASSESGSNEQFF. Combining the CDR3 with reference TRBV25-1 and TRBJ2-1 gives the whole variable domain EADIYQTPRYLVIGTGKKITLECSQTMGHDKMYWYQQDPGMELHLIHYSYGVNSTEKGDLSSESTVSRIRTEHFPLTLESARPSHTSQYLCASSESGSNEQFFGPGTRLTVL.

The V call is TRBV21-1, the J call TRBJ1-5. TRBV21-1 is labeled a pseudogene. The CDR3 extends over 17 amino acids. CDR3 in amino acids: CASSKRLRGAGNQPQHF. CDR3 DNA sequence: TGTGCCAGCAGCAAACGGTTGAGGGGCGCAGGCAATCAGCCCCAGCATTTT.

The chain has TRBV9 and TRBJ2-2; D perhaps matches TRBD1 (5 bases). The germline V gene has CDR1 SGDLS and CDR2 YYNGEE. The CDR3 has 13 amino acids. Trimming took off 0 bases at V and 6 bases at J, with 6 bases between the two ends. CDR3 in amino acids: CASSVVRAGELFF. The CDR3 DNA reads TGTGCCAGCAGCGTAGTCAGGGCCGGGGAGCTGTTTTTT.

As for this clone: This likely reflects a read error, since a far larger clone is one base away. Here the CDR3 DNA reads TGTACCAGTAGTATATCCAGCGGGATGCCAGATACGCAGTATTTT. Protein: CTSSISSGMPDTQYF. The V call is TRBV19, the J call TRBJ2-3; 7 positions agree with TRBD2. The CDR3 totals 15 residues. Germline loops: CDR1 LNHDA, CDR2 SQIVND (reference sequence).

The CDR3 spells CSAKTGGNTEAFF. In nucleotides, the CDR3 is TGCAGCGCAAAGACAGGGGGTAACACTGAAGCTTTCTTT. The chain is built from TRBV29-1 and TRBJ1-1, with 9 nucleotides matching TRBD1. J lost 2 bases, V lost 7 bases, and 5 bases had no gene match. The CDR3 is made up of 13 amino acids. The germline V gene encodes CDR1 SQVTM and CDR2 ANQGSEA.

The genes are TRBV28 and TRBJ1-4; a weak D match, TRBD1 (6 bases). The V end was cut by 5 bases, the J end by 7 bases, with 14 bases between. CDR3 length equals 14 residues. Germline loops: CDR1 MDHEN, CDR2 SYDVKM. CDR3 sequence: CASSGTGFVEKLFF. CDR3 sequence (DNA): TGTGCCAGCAGTGGAACAGGGTTTGTTGAAAAACTGTTTTTT.

The chain links TRBV9 to TRBJ2-1, with 11 positions matching TRBD2. CDR1 is SGDLS, CDR2 YYNGEE, per germline. The V and J ends lost 3 bases and 3 bases, in that order; junction bases with no gene match: 5. This CDR3 has 16 amino acids. DNA for the CDR3: TGTGCCAGCAGCGCCTCGACTAGCGGGATCTACAATGAGCAGTTCTTC. Protein: CASSASTSGIYNEQFF.